The 14 T cell receptor beta chains below all came from one sample that was sequenced in a study of blood T cell repertoires in COVID-19 (TCRdb year 2020). The library relied on the immunoSEQ multiplex PCR assay. Sourced from immuneACCESS, this table was stored by TCRdb with only in-frame sequences that have V and J called. A share of the clones is absent; for the studies checked, an unresolved V gene accounts for under half, and the remainder has no known explanation. The sample table lists fewer than 350,000 clones, about nine tenths of them with a count of one. The top ten hold 9.9% of the sample. Sequenced sample: peripheral blood. The receptors shown here come from a man under 40 with COVID-19, enrolled during active disease.

This clone appeared once. The CDR3 here is CASSLEQTMVTEAFF. The CDR3, as DNA: TGTGCCAGCAGCTTAGAACAGACTATGGTAACTGAAGCTTTCTTT. The chain employs TRBV11-2 and TRBJ1-1; D remains unclear. This CDR3 region has 15 residues. Trimming cost V 0 bases and J 5 bases, with 13 bases left between them. The V gene's germline CDR1 is SGHAT and CDR2 FQNNGV. Filled out from reference TRBV11-2 and TRBJ1-1, the complete variable domain reads EAGVAQSPRYKIIEKRQSVAFWCNPISGHATLYWYQQILGQGPKLLIQFQNNGVVDDSQLPKDRFSAERLKGVDSTLKIQPAKLEDSAVYLCASSLEQTMVTEAFFGQGTRLTVV.

The genes are TRBV18 and TRBJ2-7, with TRBD1 identical over 8 bases. V lost 5 bases and J lost 6; bases outside the gene matches: 15. This CDR3 spans 16 amino acids. Germline CDR1 is KGHSH and CDR2 is LQKENI. The CDR3 loop reads CASSTTTSQGAGEQYF. The CDR3 nucleotides are TGTGCCAGCTCAACTACAACATCGCAGGGGGCAGGCGAGCAGTACTTC.

The gene calls are TRBV2 and TRBJ1-5, with D perhaps TRBD1 (6 bases). Germline V lookup: CDR1 SNHLY, CDR2 FYNNEI. This CDR3 has 15 residues. The V gene lost 1 base and the J gene lost 0 bases, with 7 bases spanning the gap. This CDR3 is CASSEGQDSNQPQHF. In DNA form, the CDR3 reads TGTGCCAGCAGTGAAGGACAGGATAGCAATCAGCCCCAGCATTTT.

This chain connects TRBV7-2 to TRBJ1-2, with D tentatively TRBD1 (6 bases). The CDR3 has 14 amino acids. Deletions cut 5 bases from V and 6 bases from J, with 16 bases between. Germline V gene sequence: CDR1 SGHTA, CDR2 FQGNSA. CDR3 in amino acids: CASSPRTGNNGYTF. CDR3 in DNA: TGTGCCAGCAGCCCGCGCACAGGGAACAATGGCTACACCTTC.

This chain uses TRBV29-1 with TRBJ2-2, with D perhaps matching TRBD2 (6 bases). Trimming took off 0 bases at V and 0 bases at J, with 11 bases between the two ends. The V gene's germline CDR1 is SQVTM and CDR2 ANQGSEA. CDR3 size: 16 residues. In DNA, the CDR3 is TGCAGCGTTGAAGAGACTAGAGCATCGAACACCGGGGAGCTGTTTTTT. Residues: CSVEETRASNTGELFF.

This chain links TRBV6-1 with TRBJ2-1; 9 nucleotides align to TRBD2. Germline V gene data show CDR1 as MNHNS and CDR2 as SASEGT. CDR3 length equals 17 residues. V lost 4 bases, J lost 6 bases, and 13 bases stayed unmatched. Here the CDR3 reads CASSVTSVSGRINEQFF. CDR3 nucleotide sequence: TGTGCCAGCAGTGTCACATCGGTCAGCGGGAGGATCAATGAGCAGTTCTTC.

The V call is TRBV10-3, the J call TRBJ2-7; 7 bases line up with TRBD2. Germline V gene lookup returns CDR1 ENHRY and CDR2 SYGVKD. V lost 6 bases, J lost 0 bases, and 5 bases stayed unmatched. This CDR3 region has 14 residues. CDR3 bases: TGTGCCATCAGACCCGGGGGGAACTCCTACGAGCAGTACTTC. Translated, it gives CAIRPGGNSYEQYF.

The chain combines TRBV3-1 (or the pseudogene TRBV3-2) with TRBJ2-3, with a tentative D call TRBD2 (6 bases). The CDR3 loop spans 14 amino acids. The V gene's germline CDR1 is LGHDT and CDR2 YNNKEL (reference sequence). Trimming stripped 10 bases from V and 4 bases from J, with 18 bases between. The CDR3 reads CATQRSGLPDTQYF. The CDR3 DNA sequence: TGTGCCACCCAGCGTAGCGGACTTCCAGATACGCAGTATTTT.

The rearrangement joins TRBV4-3 to TRBJ2-7; a possible D gene is TRBD1 (5 bases). This CDR3 spans 15 amino acids. V lost 0 bases, J lost 3 bases, and 12 bases lay in between. The germline V gene has CDR1 LGHNA and CDR2 YSLEER. The CDR3 coding sequence is TGCGCCAGCAGCCAAGAGTCTTCAGGGTACTACGAGCAGTACTTC. It translates to CASSQESSGYYEQYF.

This clone was found once. This rearrangement joins TRBV28 to TRBJ1-1; D may be TRBD1 (6 bases). Germline loops: CDR1 MDHEN, CDR2 SYDVKM. This CDR3 region has 16 residues. The V and J ends lost 3 bases and 1 base respectively, with 15 bases between them. The CDR3 DNA sequence: TGTGCCAGCAGTTTGAAGTTGGGGGCGCGGAACACTGAAGCTTTCTTT. Translation gives CASSLKLGARNTEAFF.

The V gene is TRBV15, the J gene TRBJ2-1; weak D call: TRBD2 (5 bases). V shed 2 bases and J shed 3 bases, with 8 bases lying between them. The CDR3 length is 14 residues. The V gene's germline CDR1 is LNHNV and CDR2 YYDKDF (reference sequence). The CDR3 nucleotides read TGTGCCACCAGCAGACCTACTAGCTACAATGAGCAGTTCTTC. It specifies CATSRPTSYNEQFF.

The chain employs TRBV6-6 and TRBJ2-3; D not resolved. The CDR3 sequence is 13 residues long. Germline V gene data show CDR1 as MNHNY and CDR2 as SVGAGI (reference sequence). Trimming removed 2 bases at V and 4 bases at J, with 7 bases between. DNA for the CDR3: TGTGCCAGCAGTTACACAAAATCAGATACGCAGTATTTT. Translating gives CASSYTKSDTQYF.

The V call is TRBV7-2, the J call TRBJ2-7, with D possibly TRBD2 on 6 matching bases. The V end was cut by 1 base, the J end by 0 bases, with 16 bases between. The CDR3 has 17 residues. Germline V gives CDR1 SGHTA, CDR2 FQGNSA. The CDR3 sequence is CASSLVSGGGYSYEQYF. As DNA, the CDR3 is TGTGCCAGCAGCTTAGTAAGTGGTGGGGGGTACTCCTACGAGCAGTACTTC.

CDR3 sequence (DNA): TGTGCCAGCAGTTCGGGGCGACCGGGACTAGCGGGAGGGGTGTACTTC. Encoded protein: CASSSGRPGLAGGVYF. The rearrangement links TRBV25-1 to TRBJ2-7; 16 nucleotides match TRBD2. The CDR3 has 16 residues. Per germline, CDR1 MGHDK and CDR2 SYGVNS. V lost 5 bases to trimming and J lost 12 bases; unmatched junction nucleotides: 13.